Shown below are 12 T cell receptor beta chains from a single sample sequenced in a study of T-cell reconstitution after alpha-beta-depleted transplantation in children. Unique molecular identifiers were incorporated into the prepared TCRbeta library. TCRdb ran MiXCR on the PCR reads and lists one entry per CDR3 protein. The table includes fewer than 500,000 distinct CDR3 sequences, about 45% detected once. The material sequenced was PBMCs, taken before TCRalphabeta/CD19-depleted stem cell transplant. These TCRs come from a girl aged 2-10 years with aplastic anemia, due to receive a stem cell transplant.

Note on this clonotype: A read error is likely, as this CDR3 ends without the conserved phenylalanine or tryptophan. The CDR3 is CASIPRGSVSTDTQYI. The CDR3 nucleotides read TGTGCCAGCATCCCCCGAGGTAGCGTCAGCACAGATACGCAGTATATT. The chain carries TRBV7-3 and TRBJ2-3; TRBD2 might be the D (5 bases). Germline V gene lookup returns CDR1 SGHTA and CDR2 FQGTGA. Trimming removed 7 bases from V and 0 bases from J, with 17 bases in between. The CDR3 loop spans 16 amino acids.

This chain connects TRBV5-1 to TRBJ2-7; D call uncertain. Germline values: CDR1 SGHRS, CDR2 YFSETQ. The CDR3 consists of 14 residues. V lost 4 bases, J lost 6 bases, and 17 bases lay in between. The CDR3 DNA sequence: TGCGCCAGCAGCCCCGCAAACTATTATGCCGAGCAGTACTTC. Translating gives CASSPANYYAEQYF. Drawing the rest from reference TRBV5-1 and TRBJ2-7, the complete variable domain is KAGVTQTPRYLIKTRGQQVTLSCSPISGHRSVSWYQQTPGQGLQFLFEYFSETQRNKGNFPGRFSGRQFSNSRSEMNVSTLELGDSALYLCASSPANYYAEQYFGPGTRLTVT.

This clonotype was picked up a small number of times. DNA for the CDR3: TGTGCCAGCAGCGAGAGGGGGGCGCCTGGCACTGAAGCTTTCTTT. Translation gives CASSERGAPGTEAFF. This chain joins TRBV7-2 and TRBJ1-1; a weak D match, TRBD1 (6 bases). Germline V lookup: CDR1 SGHTA, CDR2 FQGNSA. The V end lost 5 bases, the J end lost 4 bases, and 17 bases lay between the germline ends. The CDR3 sequence is 15 residues long.

This clonotype was seen ten or more times. The chain recombines TRBV20-1 with TRBJ1-3; 7 nucleotides line up with TRBD1. V lost 6 bases to trimming and J lost 4 bases; unmatched junction nucleotides: 9. Looked up from germline, CDR1 is DFQATT and CDR2 is SNEGSKA (reference sequence). The CDR3 length is 14 residues. Here the CDR3 DNA reads TGCAGTGCACCCGACAGGGTGGGGGGAAACACCATATATTTT. Its protein product is CSAPDRVGGNTIYF.

The V gene is TRBV7-9, the J gene TRBJ2-3; no reliable D call. The ends were cut back, 4 bases at V and 4 bases at J, with 6 bases in the middle. CDR1 is SEHNR, CDR2 FQNEAQ, per germline (reference sequence). This CDR3 is 12 amino acids long. CDR3 DNA sequence: TGTGCCAGCAGCTACCCGTCAGATACGCAGTATTTT. As protein: CASSYPSDTQYF.

V is TRBV20-1 and J is TRBJ2-1, with 9 bases that match TRBD2. CDR1 is DFQATT, CDR2 SNEGSKA, per germline (reference sequence). V shed 1 base and J 1 base; nucleotides not matched to a gene: 5. This CDR3 has 16 amino acids. The CDR3 reads CSARVLAGLSYNEQFF. CDR3 nucleotide sequence: TGCAGTGCTAGAGTGCTAGCGGGGCTGTCCTACAATGAGCAGTTCTTC.

The V gene is TRBV7-9, the J gene TRBJ2-3, with D possibly being TRBD1 (7 bases). Germline CDR1 is SEHNR and CDR2 is FQNEAQ (reference sequence). This CDR3 has 14 amino acids. Between the trimmed V and J ends, which lost 8 bases and 0 bases, there was a span of 12 bases. Here the CDR3 reads CASWAGQSTDTQYF. CDR3 nucleotide sequence: TGTGCCAGCTGGGCGGGACAGAGCACAGATACGCAGTATTTT.

This clonotype was found many times. The chain carries TRBV7-9 and TRBJ2-5, with D hard to call. The germline gives CDR1 SEHNR, CDR2 FQNEAQ (reference sequence). Trimming pared 1 base from V and 2 bases from J, leaving 11 bases between. This CDR3 is 15 amino acids long. The CDR3 sequence is CASSLVNTMQETQYF. In DNA, the CDR3 is TGTGCCAGCAGCTTAGTTAACACCATGCAAGAGACCCAGTACTTC. Combining the CDR3 with reference TRBV7-9 and TRBJ2-5 gives the whole variable domain DTGVSQNPRHKITKRGQNVTFRCDPISEHNRLYWYRQTLGQGPEFLTYFQNEAQLEKSRLLSDRFSAERPKGSFSTLEIQRTEQGDSAMYLCASSLVNTMQETQYFGPGTRLLVL.

The chain links TRBV20-1 to TRBJ2-2, with D possibly being TRBD1 or TRBD2 (6 bases each). Germline CDR1 and CDR2: DFQATT and SNEGSKA (reference sequence). The CDR3 has 11 amino acids. CDR3 in amino acids: CGLGGSGELFF. The CDR3 DNA reads TGCGGGCTGGGGGGCAGCGGGGAGCTGTTTTTT.

Ten or more counts support this clonotype. The chain combines TRBV20-1 with TRBJ2-1; D gene unclear. CDR1 DFQATT and CDR2 SNEGSKA come from the germline V gene (reference sequence). V was shortened by 1 base and J by 6 bases, with 10 bases between the two germline ends. The CDR3 loop spans 13 amino acids. This CDR3 is CSARVRLRNEQFF. The CDR3 DNA follows: TGCAGTGCTAGAGTACGGCTTCGCAATGAGCAGTTCTTC.

The V call is TRBV20-1, the J call TRBJ2-3; D is undetermined. Germline lookup yields CDR1 DFQATT and CDR2 SNEGSKA (reference sequence). Deletions cut 5 bases from V and 4 bases from J, with 19 bases between. The CDR3 is made up of 15 amino acids. The CDR3 DNA is TGCAGTGCTTTTCTACTCGAAGACTCGGCAGATACGCAGTATTTT. It yields the protein CSAFLLEDSADTQYF.

V gene TRBV20-1 combines with J gene TRBJ2-3, with 7 bases matching TRBD2. The CDR3 covers 17 residues. The germline V gene encodes CDR1 DFQATT and CDR2 SNEGSKA (reference sequence). Trimming took 2 bases from V and 7 from J; bases not matched to a gene: 18. CDR3 bases: TGCAGTGCTAGAAACAGGATAGCAGGCGGGAGTGTGAATACGCAGTATTTT. Amino acid sequence: CSARNRIAGGSVNTQYF.